Below, 20 T cell receptor beta chains from the same sample are listed, as sequenced in a study of cytotoxic CD8 clonotypes in ibrutinib-treated CLL (dated by TCRdb to the early 2020s). Library prep was done by the immunoSEQ multiplex PCR assay. TCRdb holds this immuneACCESS table with in-frame rearrangements only. Some clones are missing; in checked studies, unresolved V genes explain under half, and the rest has no known cause. This sample holds 300,000 or so clones; approximately 67% were observed only once. About 5.9% of the sample comes from the top ten. The sample consisted of PBMCs, taken after 36 months of ibrutinib treatment. The receptors were gathered from a human donor with chronic lymphocytic leukemia.

J is TRBJ1-5 and V is TRBV5-1, with TRBD1 identical over 10 bases. The CDR3 loop spans 19 amino acids. Germline lookup yields CDR1 SGHRS and CDR2 YFSETQ. Trimming removed 3 bases from V and 5 bases from J; junction bases left unmatched: 17. CDR3 DNA: TGCGCCAGCAGCTGGTTACCGATTGGGACAGGGGTTGGGCATCAGCCCCAGCATTTT. It is translated as CASSWLPIGTGVGHQPQHF.

The rearrangement links TRBV7-2 to TRBJ1-5, with a weak D call TRBD1 (5 bases). The germline V gene encodes CDR1 SGHTA and CDR2 FQGNSA. Trimming removed 5 bases at V and 6 bases at J, with 11 bases between. The CDR3 consists of 13 residues. In nucleotides, the CDR3 is TGTGCCAGCAGCAGTTCGGGGCGTCAGCCCCAGCATTTT. Its translation: CASSSSGRQPQHF.

The V call is TRBV28, the J call TRBJ2-2; D gene ambiguous. The CDR3 is made up of 15 amino acids. Trimming pared 4 bases from V and 6 bases from J, leaving 15 bases between. In germline, CDR1 is MDHEN, CDR2 SYDVKM. The DNA for the CDR3 is TGTGCCAGCAGTTCTTGGCGGATCGAAGCCGGGGAGCTGTTTTTT. It encodes CASSSWRIEAGELFF. The full variable domain, in which reference TRBV28 and TRBJ2-2 provide the parts outside the CDR3, is DVKVTQSSRYLVKRTGEKVFLECVQDMDHENMFWYRQDPGLGLRLIYFSYDVKMKEKGDIPEGYSVSREKKERFSLILESASTNQTSMYLCASSSWRIEAGELFFGEGSRLTVL.

In DNA, the CDR3 is TGTGCCAGCTCACCACATCAGGACTCTGGAAACACCATATATTTT. Amino acids: CASSPHQDSGNTIYF. V usage is TRBV18 and J usage is TRBJ1-3; D gene unclear. CDR3 length: 15 residues. The V gene's germline CDR1 is KGHSH and CDR2 LQKENI. Deletions cut 1 base from V and 0 bases from J, with 7 bases between.

Only a few counts were recorded for this clone. The rearrangement uses TRBV6-6 and TRBJ1-2, with D tentatively TRBD1 (5 bases). Trimming pared 1 base from V and 4 bases from J, leaving 13 bases between. This CDR3 contains 15 residues. Germline loops: CDR1 MNHNY, CDR2 SVGAGI (reference sequence). The CDR3 is CASSYYVQDIYGYTF. The CDR3 nucleotides read TGTGCCAGCAGTTACTACGTCCAGGACATCTATGGCTACACCTTC.

This chain joins TRBV9 and TRBJ2-7; D may match TRBD1 or TRBD2 (5 bases each). Looked up from germline, CDR1 is SGDLS and CDR2 is YYNGEE. The CDR3 runs 14 residues. The germline V and J ends were trimmed by 3 bases and 3 bases, with 13 bases remaining between them. The CDR3 here is CASSATEGIYEQYF. The CDR3 nucleotides read TGTGCCAGCAGCGCGACAGAGGGCATCTACGAGCAGTACTTC.

The chain is built from TRBV2 and TRBJ1-4, with D unresolved. Germline-derived CDR1 and CDR2 are SNHLY and FYNNEI. V lost 7 bases, J lost 8 bases, and 11 bases lay in between. The CDR3 runs to 12 residues. This CDR3 is CASNMLGEKLFF. The CDR3 DNA sequence: TGTGCCAGCAATATGTTGGGCGAAAAACTGTTTTTT.

As regards this clone: Other DNA sequences from this sample encode an identical CDR3 as well. V gene TRBV7-9 combines with J gene TRBJ2-2, with D possibly being TRBD2 (5 bases). Trimming shortened V by 5 bases and J by 4 bases, and 8 bases separated the two germline ends. Germline CDR1 reads SEHNR; CDR2 reads FQNEAQ (reference sequence). The CDR3 contains 13 residues. This CDR3 is CASSLRVTGELFF. The CDR3 nucleotides are TGTGCCAGCAGCCTGCGGGTCACCGGGGAGCTGTTTTTT. The whole variable domain, filled in from reference TRBV7-9 and TRBJ2-2, reads DTGVSQNPRHKITKRGQNVTFRCDPISEHNRLYWYRQTLGQGPEFLTYFQNEAQLEKSRLLSDRFSAERPKGSFSTLEIQRTEQGDSAMYLCASSLRVTGELFFGEGSRLTVL.

V and J are TRBV5-6 and TRBJ2-5, with D perhaps TRBD2 (6 bases). The ends were cut back, 0 bases at V and 5 bases at J, with 14 bases in the middle. The CDR3 totals 15 residues. Germline lookup yields CDR1 SGHDT and CDR2 YYEEEE. CDR3 in amino acids: CASSLVQRLAETQYF. CDR3 DNA: TGTGCCAGCAGCTTGGTCCAGCGGCTAGCGGAGACCCAGTACTTC. Supplemented by reference TRBV5-6 and TRBJ2-5, the full variable domain reads DAGVTQSPTHLIKTRGQQVTLRCSPKSGHDTVSWYQQALGQGPQFIFQYYEEEERQRGNFPDRFSGHQFPNYSSELNVNALLLGDSALYLCASSLVQRLAETQYFGPGTRLLVL.

V and J are TRBV6-5 and TRBJ2-1; weak D call: TRBD2 (6 bases). This CDR3 comprises 12 residues. Deletions cut 6 bases from V and 10 bases from J, with 13 bases between. Per the germline V gene, CDR1 is MNHEY and CDR2 is SVGAGI. As DNA, the CDR3 is TGTGCCAGCAGGGAATGGGGGAGGGAGCAGTTCTTC. Its protein product is CASREWGREQFF.

V and J are TRBV5-6 and TRBJ2-7, with D unresolved. The CDR3 is 12 amino acids. CDR1 and CDR2 (germline): SGHDT, YYEEEE. V lost 3 bases and J lost 2, with 6 bases in between. CDR3 amino acids: CASSSGTYEQYF. CDR3 bases: TGTGCCAGCAGCTCCGGCACCTACGAGCAGTACTTC.

The chain couples TRBV18 to TRBJ2-1; no firm D call. The CDR3 spans 13 residues. Germline CDR1 and CDR2: KGHSH and LQKENI. V lost 5 bases and J lost 8, with 13 bases in between. This chain's CDR3 is CASSIRDFYEQFF. CDR3 bases: TGTGCCAGCTCAATACGAGACTTCTATGAGCAGTTCTTC.

The CDR3 DNA sequence: TGCACCAGCAGCCAAGATTCCGGTAACACCGGGGAGCTGTTTTTT. This gives the protein CTSSQDSGNTGELFF. This rearrangement joins TRBV1 to TRBJ2-2; no DNA check was done on the table's D call, TRBD2. TRBV1 is labeled a pseudogene. This CDR3 is built from 15 residues.

The sample holds one count of this clone. This sequence joins TRBV10-2 and TRBJ2-7; D is perhaps TRBD1 (5 bases). Trimming pared 0 bases from V and 6 bases from J, leaving 6 bases between. The CDR3 contains 12 residues. Germline CDR1 reads WSHSY; CDR2 reads SAAADI. This CDR3 reads CASSESQGEQYF. Here the CDR3 DNA reads TGCGCCAGCAGTGAGTCGCAGGGCGAGCAGTACTTC.

V gene TRBV28 combines with J gene TRBJ2-3; D is undetermined. V lost 10 bases to trimming and J lost 4 bases, with 18 bases between them. This CDR3 is built from 14 residues. Germline V lookup: CDR1 MDHEN, CDR2 SYDVKM. In DNA form, the CDR3 reads TGTGCCACCCGACCGCCTTTAACAGCAGATACGCAGTATTTT. As protein: CATRPPLTADTQYF.

This chain links TRBV27 with TRBJ2-3; 11 nucleotides agree with TRBD2. Germline V lookup: CDR1 MNHEY, CDR2 SMNVEV (reference sequence). This CDR3 is built from 17 residues. With V trimmed by 2 bases and J by 2 bases, 6 bases remained unmatched. The CDR3 protein is CASSLAGTSGFTDTQYF. CDR3 in DNA: TGTGCCAGCAGTTTAGCCGGGACTAGCGGATTCACAGATACGCAGTATTTT.

CDR3 protein: CASSTGIPTFSSGNTIYF. The CDR3 DNA reads as TGTGCCAGCTCCACAGGGATCCCCACCTTCAGCTCTGGAAACACCATATATTTT. This chain connects TRBV18 to TRBJ1-3; the D gene is possibly TRBD1 (6 bases). Trimming removed 6 bases at V and 0 bases at J, with 21 bases between. CDR3 size: 18 residues. The germline V gene has CDR1 KGHSH and CDR2 LQKENI.

The rearrangement uses TRBV21-1 and TRBJ2-5; the DNA was not used to check the table's D call, TRBD1. TRBV21-1 is recorded as a pseudogene. This CDR3 region has 15 residues. In nucleotides, the CDR3 is TGTGCCAGCAGCAAAGGGGGACAGGGATTAGAGACCCAGTACTTC. This gives the protein CASSKGGQGLETQYF.

This clone was counted a few times. The rearrangement uses TRBV5-6 and TRBJ2-2, with D possibly matching TRBD1 (5 bases). V was cut by 0 bases and J by 5 bases, with 17 bases left in between. The CDR3 contains 17 residues. CDR1 and CDR2 (germline): SGHDT, YYEEEE. CDR3 amino acids: CASSLGKGKGSTGELFF. The CDR3 nucleotides are TGTGCCAGCAGCTTGGGGAAGGGGAAGGGGTCAACCGGGGAGCTGTTTTTT. Drawing the rest from reference TRBV5-6 and TRBJ2-2, the complete variable domain is DAGVTQSPTHLIKTRGQQVTLRCSPKSGHDTVSWYQQALGQGPQFIFQYYEEEERQRGNFPDRFSGHQFPNYSSELNVNALLLGDSALYLCASSLGKGKGSTGELFFGEGSRLTVL.

The rearrangement joins TRBV28 to TRBJ2-7; 7 positions match TRBD2. V shed 6 bases and J 3 bases; nucleotides not matched to a gene: 17. Germline CDR1 and CDR2: MDHEN and SYDVKM. The CDR3 length is 17 residues. The CDR3 spells CASRSPRDYPLGYEQYF. The CDR3 DNA sequence: TGTGCCAGCAGATCTCCCCGGGACTACCCTCTGGGCTACGAGCAGTACTTC.